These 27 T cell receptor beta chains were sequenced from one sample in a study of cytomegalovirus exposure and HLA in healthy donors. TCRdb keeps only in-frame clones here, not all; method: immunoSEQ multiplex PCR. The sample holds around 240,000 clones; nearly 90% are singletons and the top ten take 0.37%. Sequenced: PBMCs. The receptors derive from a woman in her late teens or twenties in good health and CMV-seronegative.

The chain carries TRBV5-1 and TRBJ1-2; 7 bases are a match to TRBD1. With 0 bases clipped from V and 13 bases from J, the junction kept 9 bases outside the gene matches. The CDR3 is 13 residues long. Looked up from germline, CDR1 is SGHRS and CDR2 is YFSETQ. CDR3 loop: CASSLGSDRAGTF. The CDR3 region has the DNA TGCGCCAGCAGCTTGGGATCTGACAGGGCGGGCACCTTC.

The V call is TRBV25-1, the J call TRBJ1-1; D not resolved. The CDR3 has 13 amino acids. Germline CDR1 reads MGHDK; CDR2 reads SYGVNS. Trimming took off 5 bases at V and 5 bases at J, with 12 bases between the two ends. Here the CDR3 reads CASSLAGRTEAFF. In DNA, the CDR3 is TGTGCCAGCAGTCTCGCTGGGAGGACTGAAGCTTTCTTT.

The CDR3 here is CASRQGDRNEGYTF. In DNA form, the CDR3 reads TGTGCCAGCAGACAGGGGGACAGGAATGAAGGCTACACCTTC. This chain joins TRBV6-1 and TRBJ1-2; 8 bases are a match to TRBD1. CDR3 length: 14 residues. From germline, CDR1 is MNHNS and CDR2 SASEGT. The V and J ends lost 6 bases and 8 bases, in that order; junction bases with no gene match: 11.

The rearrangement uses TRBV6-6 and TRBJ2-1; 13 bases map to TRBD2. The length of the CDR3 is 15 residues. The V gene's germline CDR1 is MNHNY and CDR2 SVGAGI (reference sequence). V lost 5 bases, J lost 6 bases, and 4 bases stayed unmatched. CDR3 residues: CASSHTSGGANEQFF. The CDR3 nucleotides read TGTGCCAGCAGTCATACTAGCGGGGGGGCCAATGAGCAGTTCTTC.

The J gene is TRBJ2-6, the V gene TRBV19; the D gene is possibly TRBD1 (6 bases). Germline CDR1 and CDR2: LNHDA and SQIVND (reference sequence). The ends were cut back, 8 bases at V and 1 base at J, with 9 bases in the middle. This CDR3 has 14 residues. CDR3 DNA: TGTGCCAGTCTGAGGGGGTCTGGGGCCAACGTCCTGACTTTC. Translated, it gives CASLRGSGANVLTF.

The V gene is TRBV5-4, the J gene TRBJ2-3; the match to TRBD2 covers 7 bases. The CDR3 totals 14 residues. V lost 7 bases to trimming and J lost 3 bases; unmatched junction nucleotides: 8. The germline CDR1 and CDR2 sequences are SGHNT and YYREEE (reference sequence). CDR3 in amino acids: CASGQWGGTDTQYF. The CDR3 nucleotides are TGTGCCAGCGGCCAGTGGGGGGGTACAGATACGCAGTATTTT.

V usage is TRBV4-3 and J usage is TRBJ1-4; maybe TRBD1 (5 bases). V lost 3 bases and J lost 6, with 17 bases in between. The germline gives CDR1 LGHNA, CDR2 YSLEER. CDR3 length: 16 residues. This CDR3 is CASSQESTGSDEKLFF. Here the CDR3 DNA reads TGCGCCAGCAGCCAGGAGAGTACAGGCTCGGATGAAAAACTGTTTTTT.

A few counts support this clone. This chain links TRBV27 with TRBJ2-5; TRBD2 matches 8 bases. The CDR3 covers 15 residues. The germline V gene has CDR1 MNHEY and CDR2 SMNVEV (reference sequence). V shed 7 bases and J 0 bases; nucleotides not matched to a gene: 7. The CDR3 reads CASTPGGVNQETQYF. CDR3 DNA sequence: TGTGCCAGCACCCCCGGGGGGGTGAACCAAGAGACCCAGTACTTC.

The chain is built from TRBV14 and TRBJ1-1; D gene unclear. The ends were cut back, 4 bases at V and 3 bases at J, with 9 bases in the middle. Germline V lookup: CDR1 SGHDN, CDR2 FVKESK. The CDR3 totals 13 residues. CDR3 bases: TGTGCCAGCAGCCCGGTTGGTTACACTGAAGCTTTCTTT. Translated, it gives CASSPVGYTEAFF.

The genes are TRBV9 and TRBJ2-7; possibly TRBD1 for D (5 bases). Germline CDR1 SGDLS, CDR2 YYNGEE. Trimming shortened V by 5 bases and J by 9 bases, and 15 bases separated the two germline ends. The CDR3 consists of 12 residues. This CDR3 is CASSGAGGRQYV. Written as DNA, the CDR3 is TGTGCCAGCAGTGGGGCAGGCGGCAGGCAGTACGTC.

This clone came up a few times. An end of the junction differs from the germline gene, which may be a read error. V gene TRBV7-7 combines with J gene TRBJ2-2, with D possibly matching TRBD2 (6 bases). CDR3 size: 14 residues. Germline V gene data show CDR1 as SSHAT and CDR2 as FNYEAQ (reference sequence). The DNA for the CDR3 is TGTGCTAGCAGCCCGAGCGGGTCCACCGGGGAGCTGTTTTTT. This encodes CASSPSGSTGELFF.

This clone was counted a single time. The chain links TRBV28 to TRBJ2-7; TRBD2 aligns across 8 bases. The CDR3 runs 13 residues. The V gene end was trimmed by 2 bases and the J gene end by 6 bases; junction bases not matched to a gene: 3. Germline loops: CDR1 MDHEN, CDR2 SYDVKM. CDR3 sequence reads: CASSLAGGGEQYF. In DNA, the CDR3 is TGTGCCAGCAGTTTAGCGGGGGGAGGCGAGCAGTACTTC.

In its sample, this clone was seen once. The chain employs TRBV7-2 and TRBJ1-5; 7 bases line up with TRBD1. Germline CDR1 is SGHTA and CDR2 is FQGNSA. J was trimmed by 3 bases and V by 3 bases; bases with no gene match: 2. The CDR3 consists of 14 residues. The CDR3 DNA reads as TGTGCCAGCAGCTTGACAGGGAACAATCAGCCCCAGCATTTT. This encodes CASSLTGNNQPQHF. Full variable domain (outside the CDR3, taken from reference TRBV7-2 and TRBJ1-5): GAGVSQSPSNKVTEKGKDVELRCDPISGHTALYWYRQSLGQGLEFLIYFQGNSAPDKSGLPSDRFSAERTGGSVSTLTIQRTQQEDSAVYLCASSLTGNNQPQHFGDGTRLSIL.

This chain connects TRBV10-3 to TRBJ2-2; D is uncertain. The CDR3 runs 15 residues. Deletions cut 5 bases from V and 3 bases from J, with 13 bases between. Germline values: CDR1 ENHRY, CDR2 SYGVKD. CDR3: CAISFTTLYTGELFF. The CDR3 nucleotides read TGTGCCATCAGTTTCACAACGCTTTACACCGGGGAGCTGTTTTTT.

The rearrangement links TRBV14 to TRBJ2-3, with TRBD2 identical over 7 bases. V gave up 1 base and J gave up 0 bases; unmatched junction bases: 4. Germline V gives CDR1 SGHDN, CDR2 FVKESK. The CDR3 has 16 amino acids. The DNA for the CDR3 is TGTGCCAGCAGCCAAGGGGGGGGTTCTAGCACAGATACGCAGTATTTT. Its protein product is CASSQGGGSSTDTQYF.

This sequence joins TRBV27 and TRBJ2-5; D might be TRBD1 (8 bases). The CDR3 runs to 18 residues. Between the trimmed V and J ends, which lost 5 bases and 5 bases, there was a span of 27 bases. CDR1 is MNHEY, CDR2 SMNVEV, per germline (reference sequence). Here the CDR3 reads CASSLIGGGQGAWETQYF. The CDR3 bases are TGTGCCAGCAGTCTCATAGGGGGAGGGCAGGGGGCTTGGGAGACCCAGTACTTC.

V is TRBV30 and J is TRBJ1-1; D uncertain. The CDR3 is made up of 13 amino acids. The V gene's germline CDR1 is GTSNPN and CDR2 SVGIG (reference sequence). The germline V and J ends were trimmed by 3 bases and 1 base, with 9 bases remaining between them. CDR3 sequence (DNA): TGTGCCTGGAGCCTAAACAGGAACACTGAAGCTTTCTTT. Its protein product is CAWSLNRNTEAFF.

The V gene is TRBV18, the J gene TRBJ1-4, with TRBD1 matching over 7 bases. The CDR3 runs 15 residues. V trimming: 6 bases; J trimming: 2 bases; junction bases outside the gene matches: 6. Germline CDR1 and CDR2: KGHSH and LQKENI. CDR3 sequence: CASSQGGNTNEKLFF. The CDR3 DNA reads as TGTGCCAGCTCTCAGGGGGGAAACACTAATGAAAAACTGTTTTTT.

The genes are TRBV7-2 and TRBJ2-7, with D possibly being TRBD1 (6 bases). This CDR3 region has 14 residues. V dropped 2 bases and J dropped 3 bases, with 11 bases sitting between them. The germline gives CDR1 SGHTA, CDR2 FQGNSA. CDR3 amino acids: CASSLLGAGYEQYF. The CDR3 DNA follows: TGTGCCAGCAGCTTATTGGGGGCTGGCTACGAGCAGTACTTC.

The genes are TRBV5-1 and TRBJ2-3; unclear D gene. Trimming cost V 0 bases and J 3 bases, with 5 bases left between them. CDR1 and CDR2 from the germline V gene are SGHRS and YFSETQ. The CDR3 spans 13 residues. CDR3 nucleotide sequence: TGCGCCAGCAGCTTGGCCTTTACAGATACGCAGTATTTT. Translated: CASSLAFTDTQYF.

The DNA of the CDR3 is TGTGCCAGCAGCTTAGTCTGGACTAGCGGGGTATTCGGGGAGCTGTTTTTT. This encodes CASSLVWTSGVFGELFF. The rearrangement uses TRBV11-2 and TRBJ2-2, with TRBD2 identical over 12 bases. There are 17 residues in the CDR3. With 1 base clipped from V and 7 bases from J, the junction kept 7 bases outside the gene matches. Looked up from germline, CDR1 is SGHAT and CDR2 is FQNNGV.

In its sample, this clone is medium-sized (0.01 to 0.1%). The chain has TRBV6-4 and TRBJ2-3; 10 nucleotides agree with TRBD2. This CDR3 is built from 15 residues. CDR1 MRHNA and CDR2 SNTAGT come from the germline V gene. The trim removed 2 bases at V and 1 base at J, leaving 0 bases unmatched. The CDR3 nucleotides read TGTGCCAGCAGTGACGGGACTAGCGGCACAGATACGCAGTATTTT. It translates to CASSDGTSGTDTQYF.

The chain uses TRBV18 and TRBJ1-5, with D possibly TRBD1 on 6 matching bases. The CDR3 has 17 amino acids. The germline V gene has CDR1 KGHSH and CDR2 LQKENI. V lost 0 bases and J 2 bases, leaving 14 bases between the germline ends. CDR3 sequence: CASSPPRGNGGNQPQHF. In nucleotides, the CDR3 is TGTGCCAGCTCACCACCGAGGGGGAACGGGGGCAATCAGCCCCAGCATTTT.

The CDR3 DNA reads as TGTGCCATCAGTGAGTCCCCAGGGAGCAATCAGCCCCAGCATTTT. It is translated as CAISESPGSNQPQHF. The V call is TRBV10-3, the J call TRBJ1-5; TRBD1 is a possible D gene (5 bases). V was trimmed by 0 bases and J by 1 base, leaving 7 bases between them. Germline V gives CDR1 ENHRY, CDR2 SYGVKD. This CDR3 is built from 15 residues.

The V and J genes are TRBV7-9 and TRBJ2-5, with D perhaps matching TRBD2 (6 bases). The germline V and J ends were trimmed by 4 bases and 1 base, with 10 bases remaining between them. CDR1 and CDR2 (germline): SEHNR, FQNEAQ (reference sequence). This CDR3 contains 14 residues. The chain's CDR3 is CASSSAGGQETQYF. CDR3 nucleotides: TGTGCCAGCAGCTCAGCCGGGGGCCAAGAGACCCAGTACTTC.

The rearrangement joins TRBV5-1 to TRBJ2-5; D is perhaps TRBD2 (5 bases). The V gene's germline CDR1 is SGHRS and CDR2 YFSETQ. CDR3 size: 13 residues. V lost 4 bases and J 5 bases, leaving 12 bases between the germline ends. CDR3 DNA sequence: TGCGCCAGCAGCGTAACTAGTGCCGAGACCCAGTACTTC. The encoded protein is CASSVTSAETQYF.

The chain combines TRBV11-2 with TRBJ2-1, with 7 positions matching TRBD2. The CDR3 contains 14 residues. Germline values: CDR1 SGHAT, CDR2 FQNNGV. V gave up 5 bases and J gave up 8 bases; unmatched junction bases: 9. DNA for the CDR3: TGTGCCAGCAGCAAAGACCGGGGGGTCGATGAGCAGTTCTTC. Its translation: CASSKDRGVDEQFF.